This is a list of T cell receptor beta chains from one sample in a study of T cell responses to AZD1222 COVID-19 vaccine. TCRdb's copy holds only in-frame clones and misses some; the assay was immunoSEQ multiplex PCR. Among nearly 200,000 clones listed, approximately 93% were seen once. The sample was peripheral blood, taken 28 days after the second AZD1222 dose. All receptors derive from an adult who received the AZD1222 COVID-19 vaccine. CDR3s include the opening cysteine and the closing phenylalanine or tryptophan. Fields, in order: J gene, V gene, D gene, clone size, CDR3 length, CDR3 protein, CDR3 DNA. A D gene is named only where the DNA matches it firmly. A clone size is listed for some rows: how often the clone was seen (once, few, many), or a class if it is expanded.

TRBJ2-2	TRBV6-1	TRBD2	few	16	CASSERRGGFSGELFF	TGTGCCAGCAGTGAACGTCGCGGGGGGTTCTCCGGGGAGCTGTTTTTT
TRBJ1-1	TRBV30	TRBD1	NA	13	CAWRTGGDTEAFF	TGTGCCTGGCGGACAGGGGGGGACACTGAAGCTTTCTTT
TRBJ1-3	TRBV6-1	NA	once	15	CASSENFVSGNTIYF	TGTGCCAGCAGTGAAAATTTTGTCTCTGGAAACACCATATATTTT
TRBJ1-2	TRBV5-4	NA	NA	14	CASSLAQSSLGYTF	TGTGCCAGCAGCTTGGCCCAATCCTCCCTCGGCTACACCTTC
TRBJ2-5	TRBV5-1	TRBD2	NA	14	CASSIGTSGGAQYF	TGCGCCAGCAGCATTGGGACTAGCGGGGGGGCCCAGTACTTC
TRBJ2-1	TRBV18	TRBD1	NA	15	CASSLSLQGADEQFF	TGTGCCAGCTCACTTTCCCTTCAGGGGGCGGATGAGCAGTTCTTC
TRBJ2-3	TRBV7-3	TRBD2	once	15	CASSLRRGGTDTQYF	TGTGCCAGCAGCTTACGGCGGGGGGGCACAGATACGCAGTATTTT
TRBJ1-2	TRBV28	NA	NA	11	CASSSRYGYTF	TGTGCCAGCAGTAGTAGGTATGGCTACACCTTC
TRBJ1-1	TRBV30	NA	NA	11	CAWSIAAEAFF	TGTGCCTGGAGTATTGCGGCTGAAGCTTTCTTT
TRBJ2-3	TRBV28	TRBD2	NA	15	CATSLPGTITDTQYF	TGTGCCACGTCCCTTCCCGGGACTATCACAGATACGCAGTATTTT
TRBJ1-1	TRBV6-2/TRBV6-3	NA	NA	11	CASSKYREAFF	TGTGCCAGCAGTAAGTACAGGGAAGCTTTCTTT
TRBJ1-5	TRBV5-1	TRBD1	NA	14	CASSSGQGEQPQHF	TGCGCCAGCAGCTCCGGACAGGGAGAACAGCCCCAGCATTTT
TRBJ1-3	TRBV24-1	NA	NA	15	CATSDPSHSGNTIYF	TGTGCCACCAGTGACCCGAGTCACTCTGGAAACACCATATATTTT
TRBJ1-1	TRBV6-5	NA	NA	11	CASSIYTEAFF	TGTGCCAGTAGTATCTACACTGAAGCTTTCTTT
TRBJ1-1	TRBV19	NA	NA	14	CASSTEEGWTEAFF	TGTGCCAGTAGTACCGAGGAGGGGTGGACTGAAGCTTTCTTT
TRBJ1-2	TRBV15	NA	NA	13	CATSRDRNYGYTF	TGTGCCACCAGCAGAGACAGAAACTATGGCTACACCTTC
TRBJ1-3	TRBV3-1/TRBV3-2	NA	NA	14	CASTPGGSGNTIYF	TGTGCCAGCACCCCGGGGGGATCTGGAAACACCATATATTTT
TRBJ2-3	TRBV9	NA	NA	13	CASSAVYRDTQYF	TGTGCCAGCAGCGCCGTTTACAGAGATACGCAGTATTTT
TRBJ2-1	TRBV6-5	TRBD2	NA	15	CASSSTSGGYNEQFF	TGTGCCAGCAGTTCGACTAGCGGGGGTTACAATGAGCAGTTCTTC
TRBJ1-6	TRBV10-3	NA	NA	13	CAINPGTAVPLHF	TGTGCCATCAACCCAGGAACAGCGGTTCCCCTCCACTTT
TRBJ1-1	TRBV7-9	NA	NA	16	CASSLGHGVGNTEAFF	TGTGCCAGCAGCTTAGGACACGGGGTGGGAAACACTGAAGCTTTCTTT
TRBJ1-2	TRBV2	TRBD1	NA	13	CAEQGGSNYGYTF	TGTGCCGAACAGGGGGGGAGTAACTATGGCTACACCTTC
TRBJ1-6	TRBV27	NA	NA	15	CASSLGGAYNSPLHF	TGTGCCAGCAGTTTAGGTGGGGCCTATAATTCACCCCTCCACTTT
TRBJ2-5	TRBV21-1	NA	NA	16	CASSKKTAGAQETQYF	TGTGCCAGCAGCAAAAAGACAGCGGGGGCCCAAGAGACCCAGTACTTC
TRBJ1-6	TRBV6-5	NA	NA	11	CASNYNSPLHF	TGTGCCAGCAACTATAATTCACCCCTCCACTTT
TRBJ1-2	TRBV9	NA	NA	16	CASRGLRYGSLYGYTF	TGTGCCAGCAGAGGGCTCAGGTATGGGTCCCTCTATGGCTACACCTTC
TRBJ2-6	TRBV6-4	NA	NA	16	CASGEGAASGANVLTF	TGTGCCAGCGGGGAAGGTGCCGCGTCTGGGGCCAACGTCCTGACTTTC
TRBJ2-5	TRBV5-1	NA	NA	15	CASSLEAEIHETQYF	TGCGCCAGCAGCTTGGAGGCGGAAATACACGAGACCCAGTACTTC
TRBJ1-2	TRBV28	NA	NA	12	CASSMINYGYTF	TGTGCCAGCAGCATGATTAACTATGGCTACACCTTC
TRBJ1-6	TRBV4-2	TRBD1	NA	16	CASSPRTGVDNSPLHF	TGTGCCAGCAGCCCGCGGACAGGGGTGGATAATTCACCCCTCCACTTT
TRBJ1-2	TRBV20-1	TRBD1	NA	11	CSARRDRRHTF	TGCAGTGCTAGAAGGGACAGGCGGCACACCTTC
TRBJ1-4	TRBV11-2	NA	NA	13	CASTPGEWEKLFF	TGTGCCTCTACCCCAGGGGAGTGGGAAAAACTGTTTTTT